These 3 T cell receptor beta chains originate from one sample sequenced in a study of blood T cell repertoires in COVID-19. The table came from immunoSEQ multiplex PCR; TCRdb's copy has only in-frame clones and leaves some out. The table shows 150,000 to 200,000 clones, with 65% to 85% occurring only once. Source material: peripheral blood. The receptors were gathered from a human donor with acute or convalescent COVID-19. The donor label of this sample is uncertain.

The chain links TRBV10-3 to TRBJ2-3; no clear D. The CDR3 runs 14 residues. Per the germline V gene, CDR1 is ENHRY and CDR2 is SYGVKD. V lost 6 bases to trimming and J lost 1 base, with 11 bases between them. The CDR3 region has the DNA TGTGCCATCAGGGCGGATGTTGGCACAGATACGCAGTATTTT. It yields the protein CAIRADVGTDTQYF.

The V gene is TRBV23-1, the J gene TRBJ1-3; tentative D call: TRBD1 (6 bases). TRBV23-1 belongs to the ORF category, with a function that is uncertain. This CDR3 is 21 amino acids long. The V end lost 0 bases, the J end lost 0 bases, and 24 bases lay between the germline ends. The CDR3 DNA follows: TGCGCCAGCAGTCAATCGGGGGACGGGACACCTTTATTCTTCTCTGGAAACACCATATATTTT. Encoded protein: CASSQSGDGTPLFFSGNTIYF.

The genes are TRBV9 and TRBJ2-2, with 10 bases matching TRBD2. Per germline, CDR1 SGDLS and CDR2 YYNGEE. This CDR3 region has 17 residues. The V gene end was trimmed by 3 bases and the J gene end by 2 bases; junction bases not matched to a gene: 7. CDR3 DNA: TGTGCCAGCAGCGCCAGGACTAGCGGAACTAACACCGGGGAGCTGTTTTTT. This translates into CASSARTSGTNTGELFF.